This T cell receptor beta chain was profiled in a study of shared clonotypes between healthy human individuals. Data came from immunoSEQ multiplex PCR; TCRdb stores just in-frame clones and leaves some out. The table shows about 2 million clones, with around 95% occurring only once. The germline CDR1 and CDR2 sequences are MNHEY and SMNVEV (reference sequence). The CDR3 is made up of 17 amino acids. V was trimmed by 0 bases and J by 0 bases, leaving 9 bases between them. Source material: naive CD4+ T cells sorted from blood. The sample's subset: CD45RA+ positively selected. This chain links TRBV27 with TRBJ2-6; D is perhaps TRBD1 or TRBD2 (5 bases each). The TCR was taken from a man between 18 and 35 years old in good health. CDR3 DNA sequence: TGTGCCAGCAGTTTATCGGGGGTTCTCTCTGGGGCCAACGTCCTGACTTTC. Encoded protein: CASSLSGVLSGANVLTF.